These 6 T cell receptor beta chains came from one sample sequenced in a study of CD8+CD57+ T cells in acquired aplastic anemia (dated by TCRdb to about 2018). Expansion of CD8+CD57+ cells had been shown by flow cytometry in the patients chosen for sequencing. TCRdb names Illumina HiSeq 2000 as the instrument used. Genomic DNA served as template for TCR beta VDJ combination and CDR3 sequence profiling. TCRdb cleaned the public reads at Q25 with fastp, built clones with MiXCR and kept in-frame beta chains. Records with the same CDR3 protein are collapsed into one entry carrying the most frequent genes and DNA. The sample has some 150,000 distinct CDR3 sequences on record, 40% to 50% of them singletons. Over 0.95% of the sample is held by the ten biggest clonotypes. The specimen sequenced was sorted CD4+, CD8+, or CD8+CD57+ T cells (not recorded which) from PBMCs. The receptors originated from a human donor with aplastic anemia.

This clonotype was seen at least ten times. The V call is TRBV10-1, the J call TRBJ1-1; D remains ambiguous. This CDR3 region has 13 residues. Between the trimmed V and J ends, which lost 3 bases and 6 bases, there was a span of 11 bases. CDR1 WNHNN and CDR2 SYGVQD come from the germline V gene (reference sequence). This CDR3 reads CASSDPPSAEAFF. The CDR3 DNA reads as TGCGCCAGCAGTGACCCTCCGAGTGCTGAAGCTTTCTTT.

This clonotype was recorded at least ten times. The CDR3 spells CASSLRSGGSTDTQYF. The CDR3 DNA reads as TGTGCCAGCAGTTTAAGGTCGGGGGGAAGCACAGATACGCAGTATTTT. The rearrangement uses TRBV12-3 or TRBV12-4 and TRBJ2-3, with 7 bases identical to TRBD2. V lost 2 bases, J lost 0 bases, and 5 bases stayed unmatched. CDR3 size: 16 residues.

Many counts were recorded for this clonotype. The chain recombines TRBV9 with TRBJ1-4; 7 bases agree with TRBD1. CDR3 size: 17 residues. Trimming took 5 bases from V and 0 from J; bases not matched to a gene: 10. Germline CDR1 reads SGDLS; CDR2 reads YYNGEE. The CDR3 DNA reads as TGTGCCAGCAGTCCACCGGGACAGCCTGCAACTAATGAAAAACTGTTTTTT. Its protein is CASSPPGQPATNEKLFF.

This chain joins TRBV18 and TRBJ1-5; maybe TRBD1 (6 bases). CDR1 is KGHSH, CDR2 LQKENI, per germline. Deletions cut 0 bases from V and 3 bases from J, with 9 bases between. This CDR3 spans 15 amino acids. CDR3 DNA sequence: TGTGCCAGCTCACCACCGGGGGGGCCCAATCAGCCCCAGCATTTT. Translation gives CASSPPGGPNQPQHF.

This clonotype has only a few counts. This chain joins TRBV12-5 and TRBJ2-3, with a tentative D call TRBD1 (7 bases). V was clipped by 0 bases and J by 1 base, with 14 bases between them. Germline assignment: CDR1 LGHNT and CDR2 FRNRAP. CDR3 length: 17 amino acids. CDR3 DNA sequence: TGTGCTAGTGGTTTGGTAAGGGGCAGGGGGGGCACAGATACGCAGTATTTT. It is translated as CASGLVRGRGGTDTQYF.

This clonotype was recorded many times. V is TRBV27 and J is TRBJ2-3; 9 nucleotides agree with TRBD1. Trimming cost V 9 bases and J 8 bases; bases outside gene matches: 6. CDR3 length equals 12 residues. CDR1 is MNHEY and CDR2 is SMNVEV in the germline V gene (reference sequence). The CDR3 sequence is CASGQGQGTQYF. CDR3 DNA: TGTGCCAGTGGACAGGGGCAGGGTACGCAGTATTTT.